This T cell receptor beta chain was recovered during a study of blood T cell repertoires in COVID-19. Germline V gives CDR1 MDHEN, CDR2 SYDVKM. V shed 2 bases and J shed 6 bases, with 8 bases lying between them. The CDR3 loop spans 13 amino acids. The data were produced by immunoSEQ multiplex PCR, yet TCRdb's version contains in-frame clones alone and is incomplete. The table lists some 170,000 clones, 65% to 85% of them singletons, with roughly 9.6% in the top ten. The source material was peripheral blood. This sequence joins TRBV28 and TRBJ1-5; no reliable D call. The clonotype comes from a man in his 60s with active or convalescent COVID-19. CDR3 nucleotide sequence: TGTGCCAGCAGTTTAGGTCGGGGTCAGCCCCAGCATTTT. It encodes CASSLGRGQPQHF.